Listed below are T cell receptor beta chains from one sample, sequenced in a study of T-cell memory formation after mild COVID-19. TCRdb reprocessed the 5' RACE reads via MiXCR and lists one record per CDR3 protein. The sample holds about 250,000 distinct CDR3 sequences, 15% seen once. The sample taken for sequencing was PBMCs or a T cell subset sorted from them (not recorded which). Every receptor here comes from an adult woman who had mild COVID-19 (a few samples of this study predate the infection). Cell type and time point are not known. Each CDR3 is given without its conserved first and last residue.

J	V	length	CDR3
TRBJ1-6	TRBV27	14	ASSLEGFLRNSPLH
TRBJ2-7	TRBV2	12	ASTSDRASYEQY
TRBJ2-1	TRBV5-1	12	ASSLTGGESAQF
TRBJ2-7	TRBV7-2	14	ASSLFGNSSPYEQY
TRBJ1-5	TRBV30	11	AWGRGWNQPQH
TRBJ2-7	TRBV18	13	ASSIKQGAFNEQY
TRBJ2-7	TRBV12-3/TRBV12-4	13	ASSLGAPSSYEQY
TRBJ2-5	TRBV18	13	ASSPRTGGEETQY
TRBJ1-1	TRBV7-2	12	ASSLNQGNTEAF
TRBJ2-5	TRBV24-1	10	ATSRLSGTQY
TRBJ2-3	TRBV11-2	16	ASRPFALRTGVPDTQY
TRBJ2-7	TRBV3-1	10	ASSQDHYEQY
TRBJ2-5	TRBV3-1	13	ASSQEVRPGRTQY
TRBJ1-5	TRBV27	13	ASSPGGRSNQPQH
TRBJ1-1	TRBV6-2/TRBV6-3	13	ASRRNTGTRTEAF
TRBJ1-2	TRBV14	12	ASSQAGFGYGYT
TRBJ1-1	TRBV24-1	12	ATSLGVGNTEAF
TRBJ2-7	TRBV29-1	11	TSVGPTHYEQY
TRBJ1-1	TRBV2	13	ASISSGIMNTEAF
TRBJ2-7	TRBV29-1	11	SVDGGGGYEQY
TRBJ2-2	TRBV11-2	12	ASSSPWGIGELF
TRBJ2-1	TRBV5-6	15	ASSLGTSGPSYNEQF
TRBJ2-7	TRBV20-1	14	SAGTAGLASSYEQY
TRBJ2-1	TRBV7-8	15	ASSPITGTPQSNEQF
TRBJ2-1	TRBV25-1	10	ASSTGVREQF
TRBJ2-1	TRBV4-2	11	ASSQDPLYGSF
TRBJ2-7	TRBV7-9	11	ASSLSRDYEQY
TRBJ1-1	TRBV12-3/TRBV12-4	13	ASRPRGTANTEAF
TRBJ2-3	TRBV6-5	14	ASSYAVGGSTDTQY